This TCR beta chain comes out of a study of cytomegalovirus exposure and HLA in healthy donors. Overall study results and limits: A later analysis found first-cohort TCR clusters tended to co-occur in the 90 to 150 validation repertoires.

Clones were read by immunoSEQ multiplex PCR, and TCRdb kept only the in-frame ones, dropping some. This table has 150,000 to 200,000 clones, approximately 86% appearing once. Germline lookup yields CDR1 SGHVS and CDR2 FNYEAQ. J lost 10 bases, V lost 4 bases, and 3 bases had no gene match. This CDR3 has 13 residues. This clone turned up a few times. Its antigen remains unknown. V usage is TRBV7-6 and J usage is TRBJ1-6; 8 nucleotides line up with TRBD1. The sequence was collected from a woman aged 18-35 years in good health and CMV-seronegative. The specimen sequenced was PBMCs. CDR3 residues: CASSSDRGSPLHF. The CDR3 DNA reads as TGTGCCAGCAGCTCCGACAGGGGCTCACCCCTCCACTTT.